This T cell receptor beta chain was obtained from a study of long-term antiretroviral therapy in people with HIV. Samples were assayed with immunoSEQ v3.0 at survey level. Sequencing was directed toward 40,000-50,000 T-cell genomes in each sample. Sequenced by immunoSEQ multiplex PCR; TCRdb stores in-frame clones only, minus some. The table has about 30,000 clones, approximately 94% seen once. Study-wide points: The study lacked data on ART adherence, viral resistance or therapy changes.

Treatment locations for all participants with HIV were in the United States. With respect to this clone: Its antigen is still unknown.

This TCR was recovered from a man aged 50 to 60 with HIV. The material sequenced was unsorted PBMCs, taken 7.4 years after starting antiretroviral therapy.

In DNA form, the CDR3 reads TGTGCCAGCAGCTTAGCAGAATACAATGAGCAGTTCTTC. This gives the protein CASSLAEYNEQFF. The chain is built from TRBV7-6 and TRBJ2-1; D gene unclear. The CDR3 has 13 amino acids. Between the trimmed V and J ends, which lost 0 bases and 4 bases, there was a span of 4 bases. Germline V CDR1 and CDR2: SGHVS, FNYEAQ.